This T cell receptor (beta chain) was retrieved from a study of control samples from healthy donors and cancer patients. Profiling relied on immunoSEQ multiplex PCR, and the TCRdb table lists in-frame clones only, not all of them. The table records 150,000 to 200,000 clones, nearly 90% of them present only once. Germline V gene data show CDR1 as KGHDR and CDR2 as SFDVKD. With V trimmed by 5 bases and J by 4 bases, 12 bases remained unmatched. The CDR3 loop spans 18 amino acids. Source material: blood. The sequence derives from a woman in her 50s in good health. The rearrangement uses TRBV24-1 and TRBJ2-1; 11 positions agree with TRBD2. CDR3 in amino acids: CATSAPVGTSGGYNEQFF. CDR3 DNA: TGTGCCACCAGTGCGCCGGTTGGGACTAGCGGAGGGTACAATGAGCAGTTCTTC.